Listed here is a single T cell receptor (beta chain). CDR3 size: 14 residues. Trimming left V 3 bases short and J 2 bases short, with 13 bases between. Germline CDR1 SQVTM, CDR2 ANQGSEA. Those enrolled in Seattle joined during active infection and were followed longitudinally afterward. As handled by the study authors: By means of reference gene primer amplification, nucleated cell counts were estimated. Generated by immunoSEQ multiplex PCR, the TCRdb table keeps only in-frame clones and is missing some. That table gives V, J and clone size, and the DNA gave D and trimming. In the table there are 150,000 or so clones, 65% to 90% of which are singletons. These data come from a study of blood T cell repertoires in COVID-19. About the research overall: Sites across the United States, Italy and Spain contributed samples from acute and convalescent COVID-19. T cells, B-cell-depleted T cells, or PBMCs supplied cDNA or gDNA.

The sequence came from a woman aged 55-75 years with COVID-19, enrolled during active disease. The chain employs TRBV29-1 and TRBJ1-1; no reliable D call. The sequencing input was peripheral blood. The CDR3 DNA sequence: TGCAGCGTTGAGGTCGGCGGCGGAAACACTGAAGCTTTCTTT. It yields the protein CSVEVGGGNTEAFF.